Sequencing of this TCR beta chain was carried out in a study of blood T cell repertoires in COVID-19. Study context: Sources were T cells, B-cell-depleted T cells, or PBMCs; the material itself was cDNA or gDNA.

The CDR3 has 13 residues. V lost 3 bases to trimming and J lost 4 bases, with 7 bases between them. Germline CDR1 SGHTA, CDR2 FQGNSA. As originally analysed: Estimates of nucleated cell counts were drawn from the amplification of reference gene primers. Clones were read by immunoSEQ multiplex PCR, and TCRdb kept only the in-frame ones, dropping some. V, J and clone size are taken as reported in that table, and D and trimming were inferred from the DNA itself. The sample shows about 210,000 clones, roughly 81% of them seen only once. This clone was counted between two and nine times. This clonotype originated in a woman in her 50s with active or convalescent COVID-19. V gene TRBV7-2 combines with J gene TRBJ2-1; no reliable D call. Material for sequencing was peripheral blood. The CDR3 loop reads CASSLARYNEQFF. The CDR3 DNA reads TGTGCCAGCAGCTTGGCGCGGTACAATGAGCAGTTCTTC. Supplemented by reference TRBV7-2 and TRBJ2-1, the full variable domain reads GAGVSQSPSNKVTEKGKDVELRCDPISGHTALYWYRQSLGQGLEFLIYFQGNSAPDKSGLPSDRFSAERTGGSVSTLTIQRTQQEDSAVYLCASSLARYNEQFFGPGTRLTVL.